One and the same sample provided the 18 T cell receptor beta chains below, sequenced in a study of CD8 T cells in ankylosing spondylitis (dated by TCRdb to about 2017). Overall study outcomes, separate from this receptor: A TCR beta motif made up of several highly homologous amino acid variants appeared to be characteristic of blood from ankylosing spondylitis patients.

No antigen is known for these receptors. Libraries came from 5' RACE. Sequencing relied on an Illumina HiSeq 2500. The raw public reads went through TCRdb reprocessing: fastp at Q25, MiXCR clone calling, in-frame beta chains kept. Every CDR3 protein is listed once, alongside the most common genes and DNA of its rows. The sample table holds approximately 400,000 distinct CDR3 sequences, of which 17% were seen once. The ten largest make up over 1% of the sample. Sequencing used blood, either unsorted or a sorted T cell fraction (not recorded which). These receptors came from a male donor with ankylosing spondylitis.

This clonotype turned up a few times. The chain has TRBV3-1 and TRBJ2-3; 10 bases map to TRBD2. The CDR3 length is 20 residues. Germline CDR1 and CDR2: LGHDT and YNNKEL (reference sequence). V shed 1 base and J 1 base; nucleotides not matched to a gene: 14. The CDR3 loop is CASSQVRAGGPDGGTDTQYF. Written as DNA, the CDR3 is TGTGCCAGCAGCCAAGTTCGAGCGGGGGGGCCTGACGGGGGCACAGATACGCAGTATTTT.

The J gene is TRBJ1-4, the V gene TRBV18; D perhaps matches TRBD1 (6 bases). With 5 bases removed from V and 2 bases from J, the gap between germline ends came to 12 bases. The V gene's germline CDR1 is KGHSH and CDR2 LQKENI. This CDR3 is built from 15 residues. The CDR3 DNA is TGTGCCAGCTCATATTCAGGACAGACTAATGAAAAACTGTTTTTT. Translated, it gives CASSYSGQTNEKLFF.

V and J are TRBV5-1 and TRBJ2-1, with D uncertain. The V gene's germline CDR1 is SGHRS and CDR2 YFSETQ. Trimming removed 2 bases from V and 9 bases from J, with 12 bases in between. This CDR3 contains 13 residues. This chain's CDR3 is CASSFSSSSEQFF. CDR3 nucleotides: TGCGCCAGCAGCTTTTCATCCAGCAGTGAGCAGTTCTTC.

V gene TRBV7-9 combines with J gene TRBJ2-5; D gene unclear. Trimming took 4 bases from V and 5 from J, leaving 8 bases between them. CDR3 size: 12 residues. Germline V gives CDR1 SEHNR, CDR2 FQNEAQ (reference sequence). CDR3 residues: CASSWVGETQYF. In DNA, the CDR3 is TGTGCCAGCAGCTGGGTAGGGGAGACCCAGTACTTC.

The CDR3 reads CASSQDLGVSRAFF. The CDR3 nucleotides read TGTGCCAGCAGCCAAGATCTGGGGGTCTCACGCGCTTTCTTT. The chain carries TRBV14 and TRBJ1-1; D possibly corresponds to TRBD1 (5 bases). V lost 0 bases and J 11 bases, leaving 16 bases between the germline ends. The CDR3 extends over 14 amino acids. Germline V gives CDR1 SGHDN, CDR2 FVKESK.

The chain is built from TRBV16 and TRBJ1-5; D not certain. Trimming left V 4 bases short and J 4 bases short, with 14 bases between. The length of the CDR3 is 15 residues. CDR1 and CDR2 from the germline V gene are KGHSY and FQNENV. The DNA of the CDR3 is TGTGCCAGCAGCCTGAGGGTGGCACAGAATCAGCCCCAGCATTTT. It yields the protein CASSLRVAQNQPQHF.

The CDR3 nucleotides read TGTGCCAGCAGCTTGAGTCGAGGCGGGGAGTCCACAGATACGCAGTATTTT. As protein: CASSLSRGGESTDTQYF. V and J are TRBV7-9 and TRBJ2-3; possibly TRBD2 for D (6 bases). Per the germline V gene, CDR1 is SEHNR and CDR2 is FQNEAQ (reference sequence). CDR3 size: 17 residues. Trimming took 3 bases from V and 2 from J, leaving 18 bases between them.

The gene calls are TRBV27 and TRBJ2-1; TRBD2 matches 7 bases. The CDR3 runs 16 residues. CDR1 is MNHEY, CDR2 SMNVEV, per germline (reference sequence). Trimming took 0 bases from V and 4 from J; bases not matched to a gene: 6. In nucleotides, the CDR3 is TGTGCCAGCAGTTTATCCGGGACTATTCTTTACAATGAGCAGTTCTTC. The encoded protein is CASSLSGTILYNEQFF.

This sequence joins TRBV5-6 and TRBJ2-3; 7 bases match TRBD2. Germline V gene lookup returns CDR1 SGHDT and CDR2 YYEEEE. J gave up 2 bases and V 1 base, and 7 bases lay outside the gene matches. This CDR3 contains 16 residues. The CDR3 here is CASSLKSGGFTDTQYF. The DNA for the CDR3 is TGTGCCAGCAGCTTGAAGTCCGGGGGGTTCACAGATACGCAGTATTTT.

The CDR3 DNA follows: TGTGCCAGCAGAGAAGCGGGGGGAGGCTACAATGAGCAGTTCTTC. Translating it yields CASREAGGGYNEQFF. V gene TRBV7-6 combines with J gene TRBJ2-1; 9 bases match TRBD2. Germline CDR1 SGHVS, CDR2 FNYEAQ. The CDR3 length is 15 residues. V shed 6 bases, J shed 3 bases, and the junction held 6 bases outside the gene matches.

The table lists this clonotype with a few counts. V and J are TRBV19 and TRBJ1-5; weak D call: TRBD1 (5 bases). This CDR3 has 14 residues. Germline V gene lookup returns CDR1 LNHDA and CDR2 SQIVND (reference sequence). V lost 0 bases to trimming and J lost 4 bases, with 7 bases between them. In DNA form, the CDR3 reads TGTGCCAGTAGTATAGAAGACAGAAATCAGCCCCAGCATTTT. Its translation: CASSIEDRNQPQHF. Full variable domain (remainder filled in from reference TRBV19 and TRBJ1-5): DGGITQSPKYLFRKEGQNVTLSCEQNLNHDAMYWYRQDPGQGLRLIYYSQIVNDFQKGDIAEGYSVSREKKESFPLTVTSAQKNPTAFYLCASSIEDRNQPQHFGDGTRLSIL.

The chain employs TRBV9 and TRBJ1-1, with 7 bases identical to TRBD1. Germline trimming cut 0 bases from V and 5 bases from J; bases unmatched to any gene: 7. Per the germline V gene, CDR1 is SGDLS and CDR2 is YYNGEE. The CDR3 spans 15 residues. For the CDR3, the DNA is TGTGCCAGCAGCGTAGGGAGGACAGGTGGGACTGAAGCTTTCTTT. Translated: CASSVGRTGGTEAFF.

The gene calls are TRBV5-1 and TRBJ2-1; TRBD1 matches 8 bases. CDR1 and CDR2 from the germline V gene are SGHRS and YFSETQ. CDR3 size: 16 residues. V shed 0 bases and J 10 bases; nucleotides not matched to a gene: 12. The CDR3 sequence is CASSLAATRGTGEQFF. The CDR3 coding sequence is TGCGCCAGCAGCTTGGCCGCGACCAGGGGGACAGGCGAGCAGTTCTTC.

This clonotype was counted only a few times. The chain couples TRBV4-1 to TRBJ1-6; TRBD1 agrees at 12 bases. The V and J ends lost 4 bases and 9 bases, in that order; junction bases with no gene match: 7. The CDR3 runs 16 residues. Germline V lookup: CDR1 MGHRA, CDR2 YSYEKL. The CDR3 nucleotides read TGCGCCAGCAGCCCATACCGGGACAGGGGGCGTTCACCCCTCCACTTT. It is translated as CASSPYRDRGRSPLHF.

This clonotype was found many times. This chain links TRBV10-3 with TRBJ1-1, with D possibly matching TRBD1 (5 bases). The CDR3 is 14 amino acids. Trimming took off 0 bases at V and 1 base at J, with 6 bases between the two ends. Germline V gene data show CDR1 as ENHRY and CDR2 as SYGVKD. The CDR3 nucleotides are TGTGCCATCAGTGAGTCTGGGGGGAACACTGAAGCTTTCTTT. It translates to CAISESGGNTEAFF.

This chain joins TRBV28 and TRBJ2-3; 9 bases are a match to TRBD2. Germline V CDR1 and CDR2: MDHEN, SYDVKM. The CDR3 runs to 15 residues. V shed 6 bases and J 5 bases; nucleotides not matched to a gene: 9. The CDR3, as DNA: TGTGCCAGCAGGATAGCGGGGGCGGCTGGAGATACGCAGTATTTT. This translates into CASRIAGAAGDTQYF.

In this sample, this clonotype turned up many times. The chain uses TRBV6-1 and TRBJ1-3, with D uncertain. The CDR3 runs to 15 residues. V was cut by 6 bases and J by 0 bases, with 12 bases left in between. Germline V gene sequence: CDR1 MNHNS, CDR2 SASEGT. The CDR3 DNA follows: TGTGCCAGCAGAACGGACCGGAGCTCTGGAAACACCATATATTTT. This sequence encodes CASRTDRSSGNTIYF.

This clonotype was seen more than once but under ten times. V usage is TRBV11-2 and J usage is TRBJ1-6; D is unclear. The ends were cut back, 5 bases at V and 6 bases at J, with 14 bases in the middle. CDR3 size: 15 residues. Germline assignment: CDR1 SGHAT and CDR2 FQNNGV. CDR3 nucleotides: TGTGCCAGCAGCCCACCGGGGATTCGTAATTCACCCCTCCACTTT. Protein sequence: CASSPPGIRNSPLHF.